A single sample is the source of the 26 T cell receptor beta chains below, sequenced in a study of T cell clonality in common variable immunodeficiency. Produced via immunoSEQ multiplex PCR; TCRdb's table is partial and in-frame only. Recorded here are around 42,000 clones, none singletons. These receptors are not linked to any known antigen. Study conclusions and caveats: In common variable immunodeficiency, TCR beta chains reportedly carried fewer deletions and N-nucleotide insertions.

The sample consisted of peripheral blood mononuclear cells. Source of these receptors: a human donor with common variable immunodeficiency.

This clone was observed a few times. The CDR3 end is not reached by the read, which stops 3 residues before it; the germline J gene fills it in. This chain uses TRBV2 with TRBJ2-5; TRBD1 is a possible D gene (5 bases). CDR1 SNHLY and CDR2 FYNNEI come from the germline V gene. Deletions cut 8 bases from V and 5 bases from J, with 15 bases between. CDR3 length equals 13 residues. This chain's CDR3 is CASLRGSRETQYF. Partial CDR3 DNA: TGTGCCAGCTTAAGGGGCTCCAGGGAGACC.

This clone was found many times. The CDR3 extends 3 residues past the end of the read, so its final part is completed from the germline J gene. V is TRBV20-1 and J is TRBJ2-3, with 7 bases aligning to TRBD2. From germline, CDR1 is DFQATT and CDR2 SNEGSKA (reference sequence). V was pared by 3 bases and J by 5 bases, with 8 bases of the junction left unmatched. The CDR3 is 14 amino acids. Partial CDR3 DNA: TGCAGTGCTAGCAAGGCTAGCGGTGGAGATACG. Amino acid sequence: CSASKASGGDT. The whole CDR3 protein is CSASKASGGDTQYF.

This clone was observed at least ten times. The CDR3 is cut off 3 residues early in the read; its end comes from the germline J gene. The V and J genes are TRBV30 and TRBJ2-3, with D tentatively TRBD2 (6 bases). Trimming took off 5 bases at V and 2 bases at J, with 14 bases between the two ends. Germline CDR1 is GTSNPN and CDR2 is SVGIG (reference sequence). The length of the CDR3 is 14 residues. CDR3 in amino acids: CAWGGGLSTDTQYF. CDR3 DNA, as far as it was read: TGTGCCTGGGGAGGAGGACTATCCACAGATACG.

Remarks on this clone: From the germline J gene comes the end of the CDR3, since the read stops 3 residues before it. The chain recombines TRBV19 with TRBJ1-5; D remains ambiguous. The V end lost 3 bases, the J end lost 6 bases, and 9 bases lay between the germline ends. Germline CDR1 reads LNHDA; CDR2 reads SQIVND (reference sequence). The CDR3 spans 13 residues. The part of the CDR3 DNA that was read is TGTGCCAGTAGTATCTTAAATCTTCAGCCC. Its protein product is CASSILNLQP. The CDR3, in full, reads CASSILNLQPQHF.

In the case of this clone: The CDR3 end is not reached by the read, which stops 3 residues before it; the germline J gene fills it in. The genes are TRBV7-2 and TRBJ2-7; 10 nucleotides line up with TRBD2. CDR1 and CDR2 from the germline V gene are SGHTA and FQGNSA. CDR3 length: 14 residues. The J segment lost 6 bases and the V segment lost 1 base, leaving 3 bases of the junction unmatched. The sequenced CDR3 bases are TGTGCCAGCAGCTTAGTGGGACTAGCGAGCGAG. Amino acids: CASSLVGLASE. The full CDR3 protein reads CASSLVGLASEQYF.

Worth noting for this clone: The sequenced fragment ends 3 residues before the CDR3 boundary, so the rest is inferred from the germline J gene. V and J are TRBV6-2 or TRBV6-3 and TRBJ2-3; D is uncertain. Germline V gives CDR1 MNHEY, CDR2 SVGEGT. Trimming took off 2 bases at V and 0 bases at J, with 15 bases between the two ends. The CDR3 runs 17 residues. The CDR3 here is CASSYGSRYYSTDTQYF. The CDR3 bases that were read are TGTGCCAGCAGTTACGGTTCACGGTACTATAGCACAGATACG.

This clone was counted at least ten times. The read is 3 residues too short to cover the CDR3 end, so that end is filled in from the germline J gene. The chain links TRBV18 to TRBJ1-6; 7 bases match TRBD1. CDR1 is KGHSH and CDR2 is LQKENI in the germline V gene. V shed 3 bases and J 9 bases; nucleotides not matched to a gene: 8. There are 15 residues in the CDR3. The CDR3 sequence is CASSPSTGVASPLHF. The CDR3 bases that were read are TGTGCCAGCTCACCGTCTACAGGGGTGGCTTCACCC.

With respect to this clone: The CDR3 end falls 3 residues outside the read, so it is completed with the germline J gene. The V call is TRBV2, the J call TRBJ2-7; 10 nucleotides agree with TRBD1. CDR1 and CDR2 from the germline V gene are SNHLY and FYNNEI. The CDR3 contains 15 residues. V shed 10 bases and J 4 bases; nucleotides not matched to a gene: 13. CDR3 bases read: TGTGCCACTCAAGAGCCGGGACAGGGGCAGTACGAG. Protein: CATQEPGQGQYE. The whole CDR3 protein reads CATQEPGQGQYEQYF.

This clone has ten or more counts. The observed sequence ends 3 residues before the CDR3 terminus, with the missing tail filled in from the germline J gene. J is TRBJ1-1 and V is TRBV20-1; unclear D gene. CDR3 length equals 13 residues. The ends were cut back, 3 bases at V and 1 base at J, with 9 bases in the middle. In germline, CDR1 is DFQATT, CDR2 SNEGSKA (reference sequence). This CDR3 is CSASGQTNTEAFF. The CDR3 bases that were read are TGCAGTGCTAGTGGGCAGACGAACACTGAA.

This clone was seen many times. Coverage ceases 3 residues before the CDR3 finishes, and the germline J gene fills in the end. The chain combines TRBV5-1 with TRBJ2-3; 9 bases map to TRBD1. After removal of 2 bases from V and 2 bases from J, the junction contained 6 bases not matched to a gene. Germline V gene lookup returns CDR1 SGHRS and CDR2 YFSETQ. The CDR3 sequence is 16 residues long. CDR3 loop: CASSLRGQGDTDTQYF. The CDR3 DNA, read in part, is TGCGCCAGCAGCTTAAGGGGACAGGGAGACACAGATACG. The complete variable domain, with remaining parts taken from reference TRBV5-1 and TRBJ2-3, reads KAGVTQTPRYLIKTRGQQVTLSCSPISGHRSVSWYQQTPGQGLQFLFEYFSETQRNKGNFPGRFSGRQFSNSRSEMNVSTLELGDSALYLCASSLRGQGDTDTQYFGPGTRLTVL.

As for this clone: The junction departs from germline at one end; a sequencing error may be responsible. CDR3 loop: CPSAAGPLYEQYF. The part of the CDR3 DNA that was read is TGTCCCAGCGCAGCGGGACCACTCTACGAG. V and J are TRBV18 and TRBJ2-7; 7 bases are shared with TRBD2. The CDR3 end is not reached by the read, which stops 3 residues before it; the germline J gene fills it in. Germline V gives CDR1 KGHSH, CDR2 LQKENI. CDR3 length equals 13 residues.

This clone was detected a few times. The missing CDR3 end, 3 residues past where the read stops, is filled in from the germline J gene. The chain employs TRBV19 and TRBJ1-5; 7 bases match TRBD1. Trimming removed 4 bases from V and 4 bases from J; junction bases left unmatched: 10. Germline values: CDR1 LNHDA, CDR2 SQIVND (reference sequence). The CDR3 is 16 amino acids. The covered CDR3 bases are TGTGCCAGTAGTAGCACACCCGGGACAGCGAATCAGCCC. Amino acids: CASSSTPGTANQP. The complete CDR3 reads CASSSTPGTANQPQHF.

This clone was found many times. From the germline J gene comes the end of the CDR3, since the read stops 3 residues before it. The chain links TRBV2 to TRBJ2-2; D is perhaps TRBD1 (7 bases). The V gene lost 10 bases and the J gene lost 4 bases, with 22 bases spanning the gap. Germline V gene sequence: CDR1 SNHLY, CDR2 FYNNEI. This CDR3 has 16 residues. CDR3: CAINKEGARITGELFF. The CDR3 DNA, read in part, is TGTGCCATCAATAAGGAGGGGGCGCGTATCACCGGGGAG.

Comment on this clone: The read stops 3 residues short of the end of the CDR3; the missing end is completed from the germline J gene. V is TRBV18 and J is TRBJ2-7; tentative D call: TRBD2 (6 bases). CDR3 length: 14 residues. V dropped 6 bases and J dropped 0 bases, with 12 bases sitting between them. CDR1 KGHSH and CDR2 LQKENI come from the germline V gene. CDR3 DNA, as far as it was read: TGTGCCAGCTCCAGTGGGGGGAGCTCCTACGAG. Residues: CASSSGGSSYE. The whole CDR3 sequence reads CASSSGGSSYEQYF.

This clone occurred a few times. The read terminates 3 residues before the CDR3 end, so the remaining end is supplied by the germline J gene. The chain recombines TRBV6-1 with TRBJ2-1; a weak D match, TRBD1 (5 bases). Looked up from germline, CDR1 is MNHNS and CDR2 is SASEGT. The CDR3 runs to 15 residues. The ends were cut back, 8 bases at V and 6 bases at J, with 20 bases in the middle. This CDR3 is CASGAGWGRTNEQFF. CDR3 DNA, as far as it was read: TGTGCCAGCGGTGCCGGCTGGGGCCGGACCAATGAG.

This clone was picked up a small number of times. Read coverage stops 3 residues before the CDR3 terminus; the germline J gene supplies the remainder. The chain is built from TRBV7-9 and TRBJ2-5; tentatively, D is TRBD1 or TRBD2 (6 bases each). V was trimmed by 1 base and J by 5 bases, leaving 14 bases between them. Germline V lookup: CDR1 SEHNR, CDR2 FQNEAQ (reference sequence). CDR3 length: 15 residues. The CDR3: CASSLDREEWETQYF. The part of the CDR3 DNA that was read is TGTGCCAGCAGCTTAGACAGGGAGGAATGGGAGACC.

About this clone: The read stops 3 residues short of the end of the CDR3; the missing end is completed from the germline J gene. The chain couples TRBV5-1 to TRBJ1-6; possibly TRBD1 for D (5 bases). This CDR3 comprises 17 residues. V shed 0 bases and J shed 7 bases, with 17 bases lying between them. Looked up from germline, CDR1 is SGHRS and CDR2 is YFSETQ. This chain's CDR3 is CASSLGLWGEFNSPLHF. The DNA read from the CDR3 is TGCGCCAGCAGCTTGGGGCTGTGGGGGGAATTCAATTCACCC.

Comments on this clone: The DNA ends 3 residues before the CDR3 does, and the rest of the CDR3 is filled in from the germline J gene. This chain connects TRBV19 to TRBJ1-2, with D maybe TRBD1 (6 bases). V lost 4 bases to trimming and J lost 3 bases, with 12 bases between them. The CDR3 is made up of 14 amino acids. Germline assignment: CDR1 LNHDA and CDR2 SQIVND (reference sequence). CDR3 DNA, as far as it was read: TGTGCCAGTAGTACACGACAGGTCTACTATGGC. This gives the protein CASSTRQVYYG. The whole CDR3 is CASSTRQVYYGYTF.

Comments on this clone: The DNA ends 3 residues before the CDR3 does, and the rest of the CDR3 is filled in from the germline J gene. V gene TRBV5-1 combines with J gene TRBJ2-5; the match to TRBD2 covers 9 bases. The CDR3 is 15 residues long. Germline CDR1 reads SGHRS; CDR2 reads YFSETQ. After removal of 2 bases from V and 1 base from J, the junction contained 3 bases not matched to a gene. The chain's CDR3 is CASSFAAGGQETQYF. The DNA read from the CDR3 is TGCGCCAGCAGCTTTGCAGCGGGGGGCCAAGAGACC. The full variable domain, completed using reference TRBV5-1 and TRBJ2-5, is KAGVTQTPRYLIKTRGQQVTLSCSPISGHRSVSWYQQTPGQGLQFLFEYFSETQRNKGNFPGRFSGRQFSNSRSEMNVSTLELGDSALYLCASSFAAGGQETQYFGPGTRLLVL.

The sample holds many counts of this clone. The read comes to an end 3 residues before the CDR3 does, leaving the germline J gene to fill in the end. The gene calls are TRBV29-1 and TRBJ2-7; 7 nucleotides agree with TRBD1. Germline CDR1 reads SQVTM; CDR2 reads ANQGSEA. V lost 6 bases to trimming and J lost 1 base; unmatched junction nucleotides: 9. The CDR3 length is 14 residues. The CDR3 bases that were read are TGCAGCGTGACCCCCGGGACAGTGTCCTACGAG. This gives the protein CSVTPGTVSYE. The whole CDR3 sequence reads CSVTPGTVSYEQYF.

This clone occurred many times. The sequenced CDR3 bases are TGTGCCAGCAGCCCAACTACGGACAGCTCTTATAGCAATCAGCCC. Protein: CASSPTTDSSYSNQP. The whole CDR3 sequence reads CASSPTTDSSYSNQPQHF. The genes are TRBV4-2 and TRBJ1-5; TRBD1 might be the D (6 bases). With the read ending 3 residues before the CDR3 end, the germline J gene is used to fill in that end. V was pared by 4 bases and J by 0 bases, with 19 bases between. Germline V gene lookup returns CDR1 LGHNA and CDR2 YNFKEQ. The CDR3 has 18 residues.

Many counts were recorded for this clone. The read ends 3 residues before the CDR3 terminus; that terminus is restored from the germline J gene. This sequence joins TRBV7-6 and TRBJ1-1; possibly TRBD1 for D (5 bases). CDR1 SGHVS and CDR2 FNYEAQ come from the germline V gene. V lost 1 base, J lost 6 bases, and 9 bases lay in between. The CDR3 contains 13 residues. The sequenced CDR3 bases are TGTGCCAGCAGCTTAGTGGACACGGCTGAA. Translation gives CASSLVDTAE. The CDR3 in full is CASSLVDTAEAFF.

The sample holds a few counts of this clone. Here the CDR3 reads CASSWTGASEKLFF. The CDR3 bases that were read are TGCGCCAGCAGTTGGACAGGGGCGAGTGAAAAA. The V gene is TRBV5-1, the J gene TRBJ1-4, with 9 bases aligning to TRBD1. The DNA ends 3 residues before the CDR3 does, and the rest of the CDR3 is filled in from the germline J gene. Trimming cost V 5 bases and J 7 bases; bases outside gene matches: 6. This CDR3 is built from 14 residues. The V gene's germline CDR1 is SGHRS and CDR2 YFSETQ.

This clone was found many times. The CDR3 end falls 3 residues outside the read, so it is completed with the germline J gene. V gene TRBV19 combines with J gene TRBJ2-7; D uncertain. Per germline, CDR1 LNHDA and CDR2 SQIVND (reference sequence). V lost 5 bases, J lost 6 bases, and 11 bases lay in between. The CDR3 has 12 amino acids. The CDR3: CASSPPGSEQYF. The covered CDR3 bases are TGTGCCAGTAGTCCCCCAGGCTCCGAG.

This clone was counted many times. Incomplete CDR3 DNA: TGCGCCAGCAGCGTGGGCGTCGGACAGCGCGAGACC. It encodes CASSVGVGQRET. The CDR3 in its entirety is CASSVGVGQRETQYF. The chain carries TRBV5-1 and TRBJ2-5; tentative D call: TRBD1 (6 bases). The read ends 3 residues shy of where the CDR3 ends; the end is completed using the germline J gene. CDR1 is SGHRS and CDR2 is YFSETQ in the germline V gene. This CDR3 comprises 15 residues. Deletions cut 4 bases from V and 5 bases from J, with 18 bases between. Based on the CDR3 plus reference TRBV5-1 and TRBJ2-5, the full variable domain is KAGVTQTPRYLIKTRGQQVTLSCSPISGHRSVSWYQQTPGQGLQFLFEYFSETQRNKGNFPGRFSGRQFSNSRSEMNVSTLELGDSALYLCASSVGVGQRETQYFGPGTRLLVL.

This clone was detected only a few times. Read coverage stops 3 residues before the CDR3 terminus; the germline J gene supplies the remainder. The chain links TRBV5-1 to TRBJ2-1; 9 bases map to TRBD1. V was pared by 4 bases and J by 9 bases, with 11 bases of the junction left unmatched. The CDR3 is made up of 15 amino acids. In germline, CDR1 is SGHRS, CDR2 YFSETQ. Partial CDR3 DNA: TGCGCCAGCAGCCCTCCGGGACAGGGAGTAACTGAG. It encodes CASSPPGQGVTE. In full, the CDR3 is CASSPPGQGVTEQFF.